This TCR beta chain was captured by sequencing in a study of shared clonotypes between healthy human individuals. The assay was immunoSEQ multiplex PCR, and TCRdb's table has in-frame clones only and misses some. The sample consists of around 2.1 million clones, about 93% of them appearing once. V lost 6 bases to trimming and J lost 2 bases, with 11 bases between them. This CDR3 is 14 amino acids long. Germline V gene sequence: CDR1 MDHEN, CDR2 SYDVKM. Naive CD8 populations comprised CD45RO-negative cells positively selected for CCR7, excluding terminally differentiated effector memory CD45RA+ cells.

Sequencing used naive CD8+ T cells from PBMCs. The chain carries TRBV28 and TRBJ1-5, with a possible D match to TRBD1 (6 bases). This TCR came from a young man in good health. Some clones in this sample may be carry-over from other donors' samples. CDR3 bases: TGTGCCAGCAGAGGGGGGGTAGGCAATCAGCCCCAGCATTTT. This gives the protein CASRGGVGNQPQHF.